The 14 T cell receptor beta chains given below trace back to one sample, sequenced in a study of T-cell memory formation after mild COVID-19. Each CDR3 protein gets one entry after TCRdb re-called the 5' RACE reads with MiXCR. The profile shows hundreds of thousands of distinct CDR3 sequences, approximately 16% of them singletons. Sequenced input: PBMCs or a T cell subset sorted from them (not recorded which). The receptor set was obtained from a man aged 18 to 35 who had mild COVID-19 (a few samples of this study predate the infection). Cell type and time point are not known.

This clonotype has ten or more counts. The V and J genes are TRBV6-5 and TRBJ1-3; D is unclear. Germline V gives CDR1 MNHEY, CDR2 SVGAGI. The CDR3 spans 15 residues. The ends were cut back, 6 bases at V and 0 bases at J, with 12 bases in the middle. This CDR3 is CASSRVAYSGNTIYF. DNA of the CDR3: TGTGCCAGCAGCCGGGTAGCATACTCTGGAAACACCATATATTTT.

This clonotype has a handful of counts. The rearrangement joins TRBV6-2 or TRBV6-3 to TRBJ2-7, with TRBD1 matching over 7 bases. CDR3 length: 11 amino acids. Trimming at V came to 10 bases and at J to 3 bases, leaving 3 bases not matched to a gene. Germline V gives CDR1 MNHEY, CDR2 SVGEGT. This chain's CDR3 is CATGTDYEQYV. The CDR3 nucleotides are TGTGCCACCGGGACAGACTACGAGCAGTACGTC.

V and J are TRBV7-9 and TRBJ2-5, with 10 nucleotides matching TRBD2. The V gene end was trimmed by 4 bases and the J gene end by 4 bases; junction bases not matched to a gene: 6. CDR3 length: 15 amino acids. In germline, CDR1 is SEHNR, CDR2 FQNEAQ (reference sequence). CDR3 protein: CASSSGTSEAETQYF. The DNA of the CDR3 is TGTGCCAGCAGCTCGGGGACTAGCGAAGCAGAGACCCAGTACTTC. The whole variable domain, remainder taken from reference TRBV7-9 and TRBJ2-5, is DTGVSQNPRHKITKRGQNVTFRCDPISEHNRLYWYRQTLGQGPEFLTYFQNEAQLEKSRLLSDRFSAERPKGSFSTLEIQRTEQGDSAMYLCASSSGTSEAETQYFGPGTRLLVL.

The genes are TRBV11-3 and TRBJ2-5; TRBD1 or TRBD2 may be the D gene (5 bases each). The CDR3 loop spans 15 amino acids. Germline V CDR1 and CDR2: SGHNT, YENEEA. Trimming pared 5 bases from V and 2 bases from J, leaving 15 bases between. CDR3 nucleotide sequence: TGTGCCAGCAGCCCGAGAGAGGGGAGACAAGAGACCCAGTACTTC. Translating it yields CASSPREGRQETQYF.

Here the CDR3 reads CSATQGHTEAFF. The CDR3 DNA is TGCAGTGCTACCCAGGGGCACACTGAAGCTTTCTTT. This chain uses TRBV20-1 with TRBJ1-1; D may be TRBD1 (6 bases). The V end lost 4 bases, the J end lost 3 bases, and 9 bases lay between the germline ends. Germline V gives CDR1 DFQATT, CDR2 SNEGSKA (reference sequence). CDR3 length: 12 residues.

CDR3 nucleotide sequence: TGTGCCAGCAGCTTAGAGGTACGGCTAGCTATTGACAATGAGCAGTTCTTC. Translating it yields CASSLEVRLAIDNEQFF. The J gene is TRBJ2-1, the V gene TRBV7-2, with D tentatively TRBD2 (5 bases). Germline assignment: CDR1 SGHTA and CDR2 FQGNSA. This CDR3 comprises 17 residues. Trimming removed 1 base at V and 5 bases at J, with 18 bases between.

The chain uses TRBV20-1 and TRBJ2-1; 10 bases line up with TRBD1. Trimming at V came to 6 bases and at J to 5 bases, leaving 4 bases not matched to a gene. CDR3 length: 13 residues. Germline assignment: CDR1 DFQATT and CDR2 SNEGSKA (reference sequence). CDR3 sequence reads: CSAQGQGHNEQFF. CDR3 bases: TGCAGTGCCCAGGGACAGGGGCACAATGAGCAGTTCTTC.

This clonotype has a count of ten or more. For the CDR3, the DNA is TGTGCCAGCAGTTTTTCTGACACTGAAGCTTTCTTT. Translated: CASSFSDTEAFF. This chain joins TRBV12-3 or TRBV12-4 and TRBJ1-1; D not certain. V lost 3 bases and J 3 bases, leaving 5 bases between the germline ends. The CDR3 extends over 12 amino acids.

This chain links TRBV5-1 with TRBJ2-3; 10 nucleotides match TRBD2. Germline CDR1 and CDR2: SGHRS and YFSETQ. V lost 2 bases and J lost 5; bases outside the gene matches: 5. The CDR3 extends over 15 amino acids. The DNA for the CDR3 is TGCGCCAGCAGCTTCAGCGGGGGGGCTGTAGATACGCAGTATTTT. Translation gives CASSFSGGAVDTQYF.

This clonotype was found a few times. The chain joins TRBV15 to TRBJ2-7, with no clear D. Looked up from germline, CDR1 is LNHNV and CDR2 is YYDKDF (reference sequence). The CDR3 has 14 residues. Trimming took 0 bases from V and 4 from J, leaving 10 bases between them. CDR3 sequence: CATSRDRISYEQYF. DNA of the CDR3: TGTGCCACCAGCAGAGACAGGATATCTTACGAGCAGTACTTC.

This chain joins TRBV5-1 and TRBJ1-1; 8 nucleotides line up with TRBD1. The CDR3 totals 15 residues. Trimming removed 0 bases from V and 3 bases from J; junction bases left unmatched: 4. Germline V gene lookup returns CDR1 SGHRS and CDR2 YFSETQ. CDR3 in amino acids: CASSLGRQGYTEAFF. The CDR3 DNA is TGCGCCAGCAGCTTGGGAAGACAGGGGTACACTGAAGCTTTCTTT.

The sample holds many counts of this clonotype. J is TRBJ2-7 and V is TRBV10-2, with D unclear. V dropped 6 bases and J dropped 0 bases, with 12 bases sitting between them. CDR1 WSHSY and CDR2 SAAADI come from the germline V gene. CDR3 size: 14 residues. The CDR3 reads CASRSIESSYEQYF. As DNA, the CDR3 is TGCGCCAGCAGGAGTATAGAGAGCTCCTACGAGCAGTACTTC.

This clonotype was seen at least ten times. V usage is TRBV15 and J usage is TRBJ1-5; possible D gene TRBD1, 6 bases. The CDR3 covers 16 residues. Germline-derived CDR1 and CDR2 are LNHNV and YYDKDF (reference sequence). V lost 1 base to trimming and J lost 0 bases, with 10 bases between them. CDR3 nucleotides: TGTGCCACCAGCAGAGTGACAGGCTTTAGCAATCAGCCCCAGCATTTT. Translation gives CATSRVTGFSNQPQHF.

There are a few counts of this clonotype. The chain employs TRBV28 and TRBJ2-3, with D tentatively TRBD2 (5 bases). With 5 bases removed from V and 3 bases from J, the gap between germline ends came to 18 bases. The CDR3 has 16 residues. CDR1 and CDR2 (germline): MDHEN, SYDVKM. DNA for the CDR3: TGTGCCAGCAGTCTCGCTTCGGGGAGAATGACAGATACGCAGTATTTT. Its translation is CASSLASGRMTDTQYF.